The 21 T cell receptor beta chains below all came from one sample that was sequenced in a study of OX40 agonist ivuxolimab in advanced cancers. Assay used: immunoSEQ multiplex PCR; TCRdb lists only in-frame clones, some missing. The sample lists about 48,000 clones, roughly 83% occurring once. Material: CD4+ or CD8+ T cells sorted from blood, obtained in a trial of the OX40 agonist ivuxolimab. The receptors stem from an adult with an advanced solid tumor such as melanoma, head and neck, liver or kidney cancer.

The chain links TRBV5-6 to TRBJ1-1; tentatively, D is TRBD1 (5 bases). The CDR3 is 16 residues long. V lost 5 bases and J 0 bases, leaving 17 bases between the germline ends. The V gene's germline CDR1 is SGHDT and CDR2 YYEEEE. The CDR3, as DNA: TGTGCCAGCAGTTTTCGTCAGGGAACCATGAACACTGAAGCTTTCTTT. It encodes CASSFRQGTMNTEAFF.

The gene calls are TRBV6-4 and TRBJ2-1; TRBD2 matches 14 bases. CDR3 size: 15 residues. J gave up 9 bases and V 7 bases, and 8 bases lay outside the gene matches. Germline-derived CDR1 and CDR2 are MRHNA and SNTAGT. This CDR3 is CASTETSGGAGEQFF. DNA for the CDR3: TGTGCCAGCACCGAGACTAGCGGGGGGGCAGGTGAGCAGTTCTTC.

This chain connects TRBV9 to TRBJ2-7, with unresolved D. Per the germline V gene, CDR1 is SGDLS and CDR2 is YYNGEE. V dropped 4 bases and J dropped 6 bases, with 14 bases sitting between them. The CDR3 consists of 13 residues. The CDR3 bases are TGTGCCAGCAGCCCCCATCTAGGGCGCGAGCAGTACTTC. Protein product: CASSPHLGREQYF. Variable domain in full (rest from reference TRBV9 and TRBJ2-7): DSGVTQTPKHLITATGQRVTLRCSPRSGDLSVYWYQQSLDQGLQFLIQYYNGEERAKGNILERFSAQQFPDLHSELNLSSLELGDSALYFCASSPHLGREQYFGPGTRLTVT.

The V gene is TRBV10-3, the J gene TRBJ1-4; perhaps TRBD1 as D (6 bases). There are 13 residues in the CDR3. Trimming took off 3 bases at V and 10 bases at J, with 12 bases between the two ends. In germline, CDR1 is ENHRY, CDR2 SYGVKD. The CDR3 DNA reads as TGTGCCATCAGTGATGATCAGGGGAGAAAACTGTTTTTT. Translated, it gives CAISDDQGRKLFF.

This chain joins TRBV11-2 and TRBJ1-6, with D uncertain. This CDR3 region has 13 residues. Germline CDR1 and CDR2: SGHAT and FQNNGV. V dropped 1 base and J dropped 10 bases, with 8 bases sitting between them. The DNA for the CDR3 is TGTGCCAGCAGCTTAGGCACTCGATCACCCCTCCACTTT. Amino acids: CASSLGTRSPLHF.

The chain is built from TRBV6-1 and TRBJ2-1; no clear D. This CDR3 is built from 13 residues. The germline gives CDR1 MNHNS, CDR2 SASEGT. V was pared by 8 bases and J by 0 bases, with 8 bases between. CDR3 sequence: CASGHGSYNEQFF. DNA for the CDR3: TGTGCCAGCGGGCACGGCTCCTACAATGAGCAGTTCTTC.

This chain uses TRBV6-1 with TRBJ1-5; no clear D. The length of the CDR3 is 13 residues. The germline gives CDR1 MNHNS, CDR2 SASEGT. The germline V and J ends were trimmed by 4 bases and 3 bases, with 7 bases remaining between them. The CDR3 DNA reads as TGTGCCAGCAGTGTATCCTACAATCAGCCCCAGCATTTT. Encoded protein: CASSVSYNQPQHF.

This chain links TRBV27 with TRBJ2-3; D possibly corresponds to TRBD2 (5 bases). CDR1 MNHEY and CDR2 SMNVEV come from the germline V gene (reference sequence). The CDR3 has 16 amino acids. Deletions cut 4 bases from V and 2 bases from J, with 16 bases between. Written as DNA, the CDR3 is TGTGCCAGCAGTTCCCTCGGTAGCGCTGCCACAGATACGCAGTATTTT. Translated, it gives CASSSLGSAATDTQYF.

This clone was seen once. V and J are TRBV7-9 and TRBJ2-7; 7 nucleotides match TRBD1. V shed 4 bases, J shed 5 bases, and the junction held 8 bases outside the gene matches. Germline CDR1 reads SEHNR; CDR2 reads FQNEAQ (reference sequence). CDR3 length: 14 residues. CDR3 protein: CASSSDRVLNEQYF. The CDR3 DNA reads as TGTGCCAGCAGCTCCGACAGGGTTTTGAACGAGCAGTACTTC. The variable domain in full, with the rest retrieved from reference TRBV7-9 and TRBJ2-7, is DTGVSQNPRHKITKRGQNVTFRCDPISEHNRLYWYRQTLGQGPEFLTYFQNEAQLEKSRLLSDRFSAERPKGSFSTLEIQRTEQGDSAMYLCASSSDRVLNEQYFGPGTRLTVT.

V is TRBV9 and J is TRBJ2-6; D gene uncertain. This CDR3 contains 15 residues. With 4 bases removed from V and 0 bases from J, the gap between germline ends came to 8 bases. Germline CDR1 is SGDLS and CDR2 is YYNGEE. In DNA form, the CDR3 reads TGTGCCAGCAGCCCTTGGCCCTCTGGGGCCAACGTCCTGACTTTC. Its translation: CASSPWPSGANVLTF.

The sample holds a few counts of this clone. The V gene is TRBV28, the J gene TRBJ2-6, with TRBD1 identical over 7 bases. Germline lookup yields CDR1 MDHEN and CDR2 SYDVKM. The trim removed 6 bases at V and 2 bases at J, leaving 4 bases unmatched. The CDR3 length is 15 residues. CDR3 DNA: TGTGCCAGCAGAGCTCAGGGGGCTGGGGCCAACGTCCTGACTTTC. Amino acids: CASRAQGAGANVLTF.

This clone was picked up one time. Written as DNA, the CDR3 is TGTGCCAGCAGCCTTACAACACAGGTGGGAAACACCATATATTTT. It yields the protein CASSLTTQVGNTIYF. The V gene is TRBV4-2, the J gene TRBJ1-3; a weak D match, TRBD1 (5 bases). V shed 4 bases and J shed 4 bases, with 14 bases lying between them. This CDR3 spans 15 amino acids. Germline lookup yields CDR1 LGHNA and CDR2 YNFKEQ.

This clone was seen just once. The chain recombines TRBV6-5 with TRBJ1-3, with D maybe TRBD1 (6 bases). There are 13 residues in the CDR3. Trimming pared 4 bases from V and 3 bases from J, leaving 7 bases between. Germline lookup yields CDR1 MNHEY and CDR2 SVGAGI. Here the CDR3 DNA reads TGTGCCAGCAGTTGGGGGCTTGGAAACACCATATATTTT. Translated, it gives CASSWGLGNTIYF.

The CDR3 region is CASSWGDRDTDTQYF. As DNA, the CDR3 is TGCGCCAGCAGCTGGGGGGACAGGGACACAGATACGCAGTATTTT. The chain is built from TRBV5-1 and TRBJ2-3; 9 bases match TRBD1. Losses at the gene ends were 3 bases for V and 2 bases for J; bases not matched to a gene: 4. CDR1 is SGHRS and CDR2 is YFSETQ in the germline V gene. This CDR3 is built from 15 residues.

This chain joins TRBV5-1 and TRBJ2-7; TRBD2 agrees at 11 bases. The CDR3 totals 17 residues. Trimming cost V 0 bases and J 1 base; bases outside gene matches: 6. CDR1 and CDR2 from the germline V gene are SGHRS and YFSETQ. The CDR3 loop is CASSLVRLAGRSYEQYF. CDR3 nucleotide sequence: TGCGCCAGCAGCTTGGTTCGACTAGCGGGACGTTCCTACGAGCAGTACTTC.

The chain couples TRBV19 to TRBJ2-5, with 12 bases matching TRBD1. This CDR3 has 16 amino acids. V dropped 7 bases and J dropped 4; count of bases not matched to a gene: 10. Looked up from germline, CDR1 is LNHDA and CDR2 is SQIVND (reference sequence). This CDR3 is CASTPRPGQGAETQYF. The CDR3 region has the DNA TGTGCCAGTACCCCCCGACCGGGACAGGGGGCAGAGACCCAGTACTTC.

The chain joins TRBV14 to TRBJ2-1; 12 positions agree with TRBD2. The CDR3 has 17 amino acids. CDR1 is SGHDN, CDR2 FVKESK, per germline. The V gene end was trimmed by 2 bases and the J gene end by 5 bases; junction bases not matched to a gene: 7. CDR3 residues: CASSQRRTSGMNNEQFF. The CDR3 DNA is TGTGCCAGCAGCCAACGTCGGACTAGCGGGATGAACAATGAGCAGTTCTTC.

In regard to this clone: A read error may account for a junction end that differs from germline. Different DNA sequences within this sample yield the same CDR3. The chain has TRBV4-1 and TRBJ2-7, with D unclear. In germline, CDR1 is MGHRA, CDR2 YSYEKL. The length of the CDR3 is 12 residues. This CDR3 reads CASSQDSHEQYF. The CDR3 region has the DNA TGCGCCAGCAGCCAAGACTCCCACGAGCAGTACTTC.

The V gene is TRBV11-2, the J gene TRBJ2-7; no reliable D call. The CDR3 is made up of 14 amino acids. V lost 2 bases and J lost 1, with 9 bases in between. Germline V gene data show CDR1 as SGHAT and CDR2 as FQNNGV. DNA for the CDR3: TGTGCCAGCAGCTTACTAAGCGTGTCCTACGAGCAGTACTTC. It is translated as CASSLLSVSYEQYF.

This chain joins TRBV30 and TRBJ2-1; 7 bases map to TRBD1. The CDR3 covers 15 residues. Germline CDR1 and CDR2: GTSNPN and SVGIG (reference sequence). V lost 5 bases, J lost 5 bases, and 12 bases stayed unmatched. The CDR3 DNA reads TGTGCCTGGCGATACTGGACAGGAGGCAACAATGAGCAGTTCTTC. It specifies CAWRYWTGGNNEQFF.

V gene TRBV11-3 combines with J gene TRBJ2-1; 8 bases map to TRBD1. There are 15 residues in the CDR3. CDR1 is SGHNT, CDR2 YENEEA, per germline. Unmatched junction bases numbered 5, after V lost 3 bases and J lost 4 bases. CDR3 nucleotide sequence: TGTGCCAGCAGCTTCCGGACAGGGCATTACAATGAGCAGTTCTTC. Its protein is CASSFRTGHYNEQFF.